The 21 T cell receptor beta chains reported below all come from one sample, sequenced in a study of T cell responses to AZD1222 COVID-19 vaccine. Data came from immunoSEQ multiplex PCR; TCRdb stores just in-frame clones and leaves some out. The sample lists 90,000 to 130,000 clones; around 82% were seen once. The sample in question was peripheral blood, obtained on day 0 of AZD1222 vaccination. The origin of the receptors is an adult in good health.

The CDR3 DNA sequence: TGTGCCAGCAGCTTAGCCGGACGCACTTTGGTGAAGCAGTACTTC. This translates into CASSLAGRTLVKQYF. The chain has TRBV7-2 and TRBJ2-7; no clear D. Trimming stripped 0 bases from V and 8 bases from J, with 17 bases between. Germline V gives CDR1 SGHTA, CDR2 FQGNSA. This CDR3 has 15 amino acids.

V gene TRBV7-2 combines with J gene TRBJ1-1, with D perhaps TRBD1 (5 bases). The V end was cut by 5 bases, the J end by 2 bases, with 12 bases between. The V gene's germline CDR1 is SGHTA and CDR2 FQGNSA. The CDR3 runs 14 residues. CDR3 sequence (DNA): TGTGCCAGCAGCCAGGGACGGACCAACACTGAAGCTTTCTTT. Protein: CASSQGRTNTEAFF.

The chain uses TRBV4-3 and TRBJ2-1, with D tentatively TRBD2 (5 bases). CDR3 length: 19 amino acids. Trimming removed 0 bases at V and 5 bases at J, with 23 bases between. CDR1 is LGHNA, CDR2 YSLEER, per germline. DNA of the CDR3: TGCGCCAGCAGCCAAGATTGGAGTAGCGAATTTAGTAGGAACAATGAGCAGTTCTTC. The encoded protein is CASSQDWSSEFSRNNEQFF.

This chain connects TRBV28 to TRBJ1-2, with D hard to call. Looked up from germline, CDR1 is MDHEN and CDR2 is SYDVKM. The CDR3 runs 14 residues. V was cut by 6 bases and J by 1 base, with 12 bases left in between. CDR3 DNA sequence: TGTGCCAGCAGGGAGGGAGCCAGTAACTATGGCTACACCTTC. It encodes CASREGASNYGYTF.

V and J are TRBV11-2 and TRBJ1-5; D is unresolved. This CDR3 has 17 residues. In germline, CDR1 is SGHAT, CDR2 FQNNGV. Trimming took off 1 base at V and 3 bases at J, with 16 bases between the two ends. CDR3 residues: CASSLAPRGPSNQPQHF. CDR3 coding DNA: TGTGCCAGCAGCTTAGCGCCGAGAGGGCCATCCAATCAGCCCCAGCATTTT.

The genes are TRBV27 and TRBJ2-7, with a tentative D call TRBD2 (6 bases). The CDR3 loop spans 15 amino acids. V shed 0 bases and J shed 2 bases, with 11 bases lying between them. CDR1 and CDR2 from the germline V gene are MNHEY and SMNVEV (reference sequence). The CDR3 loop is CASSLSGGSTYEQYF. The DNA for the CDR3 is TGTGCCAGCAGTTTATCAGGAGGGTCAACCTACGAGCAGTACTTC.

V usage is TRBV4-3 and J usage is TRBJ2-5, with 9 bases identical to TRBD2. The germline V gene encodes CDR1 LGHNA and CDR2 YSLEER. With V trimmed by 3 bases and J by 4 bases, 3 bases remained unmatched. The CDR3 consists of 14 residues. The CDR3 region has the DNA TGCGCCAGCAGCCAGGCAGCGGGGGGAGAGACCCAGTACTTC. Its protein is CASSQAAGGETQYF.

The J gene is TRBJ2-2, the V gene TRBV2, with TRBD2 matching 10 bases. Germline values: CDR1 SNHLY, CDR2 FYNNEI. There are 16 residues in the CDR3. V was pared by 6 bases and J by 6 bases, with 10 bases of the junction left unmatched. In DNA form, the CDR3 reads TGTGCCAGCAGGGCATCTAGCGGGAGTTGGTCCGGGGAGCTGTTTTTT. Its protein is CASRASSGSWSGELFF.

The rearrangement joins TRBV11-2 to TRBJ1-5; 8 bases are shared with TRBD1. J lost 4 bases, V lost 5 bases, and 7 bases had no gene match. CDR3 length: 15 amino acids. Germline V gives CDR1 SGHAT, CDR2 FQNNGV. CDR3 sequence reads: CASSRDRGPNQPQHF. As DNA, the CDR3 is TGTGCCAGCAGCCGAGACAGGGGTCCGAATCAGCCCCAGCATTTT.

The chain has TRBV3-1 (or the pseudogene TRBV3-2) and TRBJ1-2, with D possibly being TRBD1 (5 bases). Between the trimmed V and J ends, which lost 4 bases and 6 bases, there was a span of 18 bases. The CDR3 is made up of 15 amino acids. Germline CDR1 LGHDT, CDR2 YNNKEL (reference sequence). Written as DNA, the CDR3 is TGTGCCAGCAGCCCCTCCGGGGCTCCAAAGAATGGCTACACCTTC. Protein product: CASSPSGAPKNGYTF.

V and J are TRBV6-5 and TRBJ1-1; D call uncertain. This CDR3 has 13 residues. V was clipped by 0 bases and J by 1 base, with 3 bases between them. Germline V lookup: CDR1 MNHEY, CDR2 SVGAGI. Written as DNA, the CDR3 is TGTGCCAGCAGTTACTCAAGGAACACTGAAGCTTTCTTT. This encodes CASSYSRNTEAFF.

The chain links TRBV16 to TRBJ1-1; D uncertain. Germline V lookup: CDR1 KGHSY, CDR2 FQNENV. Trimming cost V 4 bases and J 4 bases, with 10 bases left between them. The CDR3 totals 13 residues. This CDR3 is CASSRLVGTEAFF. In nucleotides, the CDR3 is TGTGCCAGCAGCCGCTTGGTTGGCACTGAAGCTTTCTTT.

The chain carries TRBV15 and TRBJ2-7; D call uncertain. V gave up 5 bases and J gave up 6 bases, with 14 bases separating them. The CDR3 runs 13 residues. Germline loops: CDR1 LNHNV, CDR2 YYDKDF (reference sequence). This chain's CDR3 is CATSGGIGFEQYF. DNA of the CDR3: TGTGCCACCAGCGGTGGAATCGGGTTCGAGCAGTACTTC.

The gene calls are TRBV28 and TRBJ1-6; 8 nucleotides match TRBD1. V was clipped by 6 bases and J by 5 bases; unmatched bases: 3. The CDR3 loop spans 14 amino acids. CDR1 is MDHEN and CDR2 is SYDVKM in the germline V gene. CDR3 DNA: TGTGCCAGCAGGACAGGGGACCATAATTCACCCCTCCACTTT. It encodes CASRTGDHNSPLHF.

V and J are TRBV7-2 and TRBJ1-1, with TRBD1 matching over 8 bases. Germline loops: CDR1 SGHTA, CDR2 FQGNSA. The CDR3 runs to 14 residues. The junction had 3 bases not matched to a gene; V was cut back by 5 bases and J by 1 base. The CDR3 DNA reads TGTGCCAGCAGCATTGACAGGGGGAACACTGAAGCTTTCTTT. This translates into CASSIDRGNTEAFF.

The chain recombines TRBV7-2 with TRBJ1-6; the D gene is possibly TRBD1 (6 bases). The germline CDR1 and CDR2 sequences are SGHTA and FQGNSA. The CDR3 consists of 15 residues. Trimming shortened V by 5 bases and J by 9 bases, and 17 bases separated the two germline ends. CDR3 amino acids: CASSPNRAGGSPLHF. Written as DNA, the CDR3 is TGTGCCAGCAGCCCAAACAGGGCCGGCGGTTCACCCCTCCACTTT.

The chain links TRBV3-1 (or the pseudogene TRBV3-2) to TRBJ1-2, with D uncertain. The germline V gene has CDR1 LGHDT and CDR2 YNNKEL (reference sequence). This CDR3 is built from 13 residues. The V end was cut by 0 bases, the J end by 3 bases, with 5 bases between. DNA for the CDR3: TGTGCCAGCAGCCAAGACCGAGACTATGGCTACACCTTC. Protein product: CASSQDRDYGYTF.

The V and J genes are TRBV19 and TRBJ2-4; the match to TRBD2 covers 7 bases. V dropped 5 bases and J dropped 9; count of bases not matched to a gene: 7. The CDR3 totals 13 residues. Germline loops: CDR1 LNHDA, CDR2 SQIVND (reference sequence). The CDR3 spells CASSLGGTGIQYF. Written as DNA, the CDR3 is TGTGCCAGTAGTTTGGGAGGGACGGGCATTCAGTACTTC.

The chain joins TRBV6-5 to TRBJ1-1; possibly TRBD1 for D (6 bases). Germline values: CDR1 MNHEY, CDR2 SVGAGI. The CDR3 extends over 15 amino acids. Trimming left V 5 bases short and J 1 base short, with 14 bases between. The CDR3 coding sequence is TGTGCCAGCAGTACCCACAGGGCGGGGAACACTGAAGCTTTCTTT. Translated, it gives CASSTHRAGNTEAFF.

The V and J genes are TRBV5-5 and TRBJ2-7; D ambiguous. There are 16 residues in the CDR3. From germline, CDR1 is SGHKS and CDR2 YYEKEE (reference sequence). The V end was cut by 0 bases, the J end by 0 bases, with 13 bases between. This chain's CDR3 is CASSLEWTYSSYEQYF. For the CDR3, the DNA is TGTGCCAGCAGCTTGGAATGGACCTACAGCTCCTACGAGCAGTACTTC.

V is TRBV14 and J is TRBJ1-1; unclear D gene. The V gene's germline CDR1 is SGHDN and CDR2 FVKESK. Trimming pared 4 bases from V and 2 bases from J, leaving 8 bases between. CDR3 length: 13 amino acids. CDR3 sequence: CASSRGLNTEAFF. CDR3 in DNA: TGTGCCAGCAGCCGGGGTCTAAACACTGAAGCTTTCTTT. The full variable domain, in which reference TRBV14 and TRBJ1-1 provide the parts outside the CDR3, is EAGVTQFPSHSVIEKGQTVTLRCDPISGHDNLYWYRRVMGKEIKFLLHFVKESKQDESGMPNNRFLAERTGGTYSTLKVQPAELEDSGVYFCASSRGLNTEAFFGQGTRLTVV.